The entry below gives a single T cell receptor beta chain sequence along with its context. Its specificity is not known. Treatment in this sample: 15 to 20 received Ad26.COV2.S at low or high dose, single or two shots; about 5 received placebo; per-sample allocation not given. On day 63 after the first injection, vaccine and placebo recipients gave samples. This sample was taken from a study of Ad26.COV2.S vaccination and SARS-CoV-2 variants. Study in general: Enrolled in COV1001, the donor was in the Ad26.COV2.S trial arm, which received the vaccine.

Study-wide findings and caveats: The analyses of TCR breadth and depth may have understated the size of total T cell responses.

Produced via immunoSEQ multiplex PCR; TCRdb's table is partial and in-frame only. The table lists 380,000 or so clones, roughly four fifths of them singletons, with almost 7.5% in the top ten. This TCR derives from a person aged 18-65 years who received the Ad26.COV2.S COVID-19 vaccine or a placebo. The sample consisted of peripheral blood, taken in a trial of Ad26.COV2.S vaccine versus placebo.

The CDR3 sequence: CAGRAGSYEQYF. The DNA of the CDR3 is TGTGCCGGTAGGGCGGGCTCCTACGAGCAGTACTTC. The chain uses TRBV7-9 and TRBJ2-7; a weak D match, TRBD2 (5 bases). Germline V gene lookup returns CDR1 SEHNR and CDR2 FQNEAQ (reference sequence). CDR3 length equals 12 residues. With 11 bases removed from V and 0 bases from J, the gap between germline ends came to 11 bases.